Detailed here is one T cell receptor beta chain. Its antigen is still unknown. Phlebotomy per donor yielded a single 2.5 ml blood sample. CDR3 length: 17 amino acids. Germline-derived CDR1 and CDR2 are SEHNR and FQNEAQ (reference sequence). This entry belongs to a study of monozygotic twins with inflammatory bowel disease. Study-level results: Repertoire similarity did not differ between concordant and discordant twins, perhaps due to limited power.

There were eight separate reactions per sample in which cDNA was made. TCRdb reworked the 5' RACE reads into one entry per CDR3 protein, no DNA. This table lists over 350,000 distinct CDR3 sequences. The chain has TRBV7-9 and TRBJ2-7; the D call of TRBD1 rests on TCRdb alone, since no DNA is present to check it. The specimen was blood. This TCR came from a human donor with ulcerative colitis or Crohn's disease, or a healthy co-twin of an affected twin (not recorded which). CDR3 region: CASSLLGVGGHSYEQYF.